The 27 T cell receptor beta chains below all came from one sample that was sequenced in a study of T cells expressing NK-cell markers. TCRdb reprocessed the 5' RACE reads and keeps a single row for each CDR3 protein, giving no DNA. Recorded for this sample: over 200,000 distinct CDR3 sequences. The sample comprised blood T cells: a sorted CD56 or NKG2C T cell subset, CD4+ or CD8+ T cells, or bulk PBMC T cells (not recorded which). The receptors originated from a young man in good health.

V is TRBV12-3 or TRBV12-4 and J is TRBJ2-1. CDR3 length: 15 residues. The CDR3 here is CASSYSGRAYNEQFF.

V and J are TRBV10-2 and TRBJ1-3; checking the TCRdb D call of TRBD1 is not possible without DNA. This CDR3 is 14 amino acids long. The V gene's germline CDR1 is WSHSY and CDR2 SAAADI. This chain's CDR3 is CASSEGGTGNTIYF.

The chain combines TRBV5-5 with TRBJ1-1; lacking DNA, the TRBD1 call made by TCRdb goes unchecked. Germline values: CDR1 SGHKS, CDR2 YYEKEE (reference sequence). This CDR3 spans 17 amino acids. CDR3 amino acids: CASSSVQAGQGNTEAFF.

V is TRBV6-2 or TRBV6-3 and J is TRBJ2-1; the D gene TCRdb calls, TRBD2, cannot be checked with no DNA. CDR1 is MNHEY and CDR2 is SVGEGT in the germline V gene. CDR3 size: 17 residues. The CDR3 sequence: CASTPAPGLSPGREQFF.

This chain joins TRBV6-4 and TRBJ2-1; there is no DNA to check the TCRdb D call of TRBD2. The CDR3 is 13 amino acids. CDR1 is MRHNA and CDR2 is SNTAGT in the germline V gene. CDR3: CASKDPGRDEQFF.

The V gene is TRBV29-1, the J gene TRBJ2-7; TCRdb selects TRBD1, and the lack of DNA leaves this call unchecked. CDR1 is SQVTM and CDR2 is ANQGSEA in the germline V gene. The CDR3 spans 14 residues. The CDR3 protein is CSIQGAGGGDEQYF.

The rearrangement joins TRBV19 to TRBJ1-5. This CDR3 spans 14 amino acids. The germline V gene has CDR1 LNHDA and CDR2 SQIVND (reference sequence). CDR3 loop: CASSYTGPNQPQHF.

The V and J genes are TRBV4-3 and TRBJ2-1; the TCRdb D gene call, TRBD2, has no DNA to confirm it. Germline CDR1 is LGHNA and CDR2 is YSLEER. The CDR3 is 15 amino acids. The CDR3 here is CASSQRSGRGNEQFF.

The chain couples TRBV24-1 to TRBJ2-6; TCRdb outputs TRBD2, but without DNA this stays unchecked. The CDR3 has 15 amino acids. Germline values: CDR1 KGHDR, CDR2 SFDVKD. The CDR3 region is CATSDRTAGANVLTF.

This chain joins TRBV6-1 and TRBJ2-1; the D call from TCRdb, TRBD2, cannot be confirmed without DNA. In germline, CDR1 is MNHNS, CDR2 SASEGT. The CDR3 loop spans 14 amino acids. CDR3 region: CASSPGPTSGGGFF.

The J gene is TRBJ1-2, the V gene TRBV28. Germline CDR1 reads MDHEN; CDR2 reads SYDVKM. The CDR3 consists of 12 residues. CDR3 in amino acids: CATSADFYGYTF.

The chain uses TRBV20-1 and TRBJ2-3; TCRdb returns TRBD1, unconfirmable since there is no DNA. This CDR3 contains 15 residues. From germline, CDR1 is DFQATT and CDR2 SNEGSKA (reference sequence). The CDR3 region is CSAREQGISTDTQYF.

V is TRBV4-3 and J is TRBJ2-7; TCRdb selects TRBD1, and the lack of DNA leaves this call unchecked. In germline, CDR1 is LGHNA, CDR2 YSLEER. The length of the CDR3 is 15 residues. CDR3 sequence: CASSQDRGWSYEQYF.

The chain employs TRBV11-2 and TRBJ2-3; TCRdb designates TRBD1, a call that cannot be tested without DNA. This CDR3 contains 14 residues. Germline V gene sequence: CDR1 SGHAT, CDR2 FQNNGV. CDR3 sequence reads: CASKTGKFTDTQYF.

The CDR3 is CASKGTGRNTEAFF. The rearrangement joins TRBV2 to TRBJ1-1; TCRdb selects TRBD1, and the lack of DNA leaves this call unchecked. The CDR3 consists of 14 residues. The germline V gene has CDR1 SNHLY and CDR2 FYNNEI.

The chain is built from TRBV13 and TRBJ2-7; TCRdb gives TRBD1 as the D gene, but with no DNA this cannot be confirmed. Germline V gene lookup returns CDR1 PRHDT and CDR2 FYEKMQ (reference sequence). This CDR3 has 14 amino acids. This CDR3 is CASTQQGIRFEQYF.

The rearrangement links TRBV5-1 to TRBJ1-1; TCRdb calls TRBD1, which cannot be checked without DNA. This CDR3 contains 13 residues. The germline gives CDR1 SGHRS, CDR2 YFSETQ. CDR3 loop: CATSGDMNTEAFF.

CDR3 sequence: CASSQDPGERFQPQHF. The chain couples TRBV4-2 to TRBJ1-5; lacking DNA, the TRBD1 call made by TCRdb goes unchecked. Germline V gene lookup returns CDR1 LGHNA and CDR2 YNFKEQ. This CDR3 has 16 residues.

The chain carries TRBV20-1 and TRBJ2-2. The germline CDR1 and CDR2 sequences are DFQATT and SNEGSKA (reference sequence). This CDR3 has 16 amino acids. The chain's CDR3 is CSARLAGRANTGELFF.

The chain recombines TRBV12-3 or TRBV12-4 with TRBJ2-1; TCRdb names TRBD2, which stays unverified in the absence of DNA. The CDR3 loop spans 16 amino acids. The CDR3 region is CASSFLLAGGPDEQFF.

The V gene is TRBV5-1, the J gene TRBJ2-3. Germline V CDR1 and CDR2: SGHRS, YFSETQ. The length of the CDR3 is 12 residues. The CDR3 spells CASRRSMDTQYF.

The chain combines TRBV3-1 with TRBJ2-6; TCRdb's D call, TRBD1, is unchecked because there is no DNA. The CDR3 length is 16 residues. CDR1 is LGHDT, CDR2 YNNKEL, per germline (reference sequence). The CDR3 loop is CASSLRDRVGANVLTF.

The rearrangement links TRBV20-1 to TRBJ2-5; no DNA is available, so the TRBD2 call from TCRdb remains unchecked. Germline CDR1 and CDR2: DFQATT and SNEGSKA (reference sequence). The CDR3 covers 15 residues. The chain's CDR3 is CSARDSTSVQETQYF.

The CDR3 region is CASSLEGQLNEKLFF. V is TRBV12-3 or TRBV12-4 and J is TRBJ1-4; the D gene TCRdb calls, TRBD1, cannot be checked with no DNA. This CDR3 region has 15 residues.

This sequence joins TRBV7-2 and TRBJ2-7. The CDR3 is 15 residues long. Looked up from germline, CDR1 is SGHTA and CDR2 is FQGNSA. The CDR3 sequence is CASSLEGGVSYEQYF.

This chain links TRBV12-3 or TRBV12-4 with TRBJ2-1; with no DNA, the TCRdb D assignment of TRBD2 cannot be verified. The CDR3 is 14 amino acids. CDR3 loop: CARSPGLGFNEQFF.

CDR3 loop: CASSLRRQQTSGGAFF. The chain combines TRBV12-3 or TRBV12-4 with TRBJ1-1; TCRdb's D call, TRBD1, is unchecked because there is no DNA. The CDR3 contains 16 residues.